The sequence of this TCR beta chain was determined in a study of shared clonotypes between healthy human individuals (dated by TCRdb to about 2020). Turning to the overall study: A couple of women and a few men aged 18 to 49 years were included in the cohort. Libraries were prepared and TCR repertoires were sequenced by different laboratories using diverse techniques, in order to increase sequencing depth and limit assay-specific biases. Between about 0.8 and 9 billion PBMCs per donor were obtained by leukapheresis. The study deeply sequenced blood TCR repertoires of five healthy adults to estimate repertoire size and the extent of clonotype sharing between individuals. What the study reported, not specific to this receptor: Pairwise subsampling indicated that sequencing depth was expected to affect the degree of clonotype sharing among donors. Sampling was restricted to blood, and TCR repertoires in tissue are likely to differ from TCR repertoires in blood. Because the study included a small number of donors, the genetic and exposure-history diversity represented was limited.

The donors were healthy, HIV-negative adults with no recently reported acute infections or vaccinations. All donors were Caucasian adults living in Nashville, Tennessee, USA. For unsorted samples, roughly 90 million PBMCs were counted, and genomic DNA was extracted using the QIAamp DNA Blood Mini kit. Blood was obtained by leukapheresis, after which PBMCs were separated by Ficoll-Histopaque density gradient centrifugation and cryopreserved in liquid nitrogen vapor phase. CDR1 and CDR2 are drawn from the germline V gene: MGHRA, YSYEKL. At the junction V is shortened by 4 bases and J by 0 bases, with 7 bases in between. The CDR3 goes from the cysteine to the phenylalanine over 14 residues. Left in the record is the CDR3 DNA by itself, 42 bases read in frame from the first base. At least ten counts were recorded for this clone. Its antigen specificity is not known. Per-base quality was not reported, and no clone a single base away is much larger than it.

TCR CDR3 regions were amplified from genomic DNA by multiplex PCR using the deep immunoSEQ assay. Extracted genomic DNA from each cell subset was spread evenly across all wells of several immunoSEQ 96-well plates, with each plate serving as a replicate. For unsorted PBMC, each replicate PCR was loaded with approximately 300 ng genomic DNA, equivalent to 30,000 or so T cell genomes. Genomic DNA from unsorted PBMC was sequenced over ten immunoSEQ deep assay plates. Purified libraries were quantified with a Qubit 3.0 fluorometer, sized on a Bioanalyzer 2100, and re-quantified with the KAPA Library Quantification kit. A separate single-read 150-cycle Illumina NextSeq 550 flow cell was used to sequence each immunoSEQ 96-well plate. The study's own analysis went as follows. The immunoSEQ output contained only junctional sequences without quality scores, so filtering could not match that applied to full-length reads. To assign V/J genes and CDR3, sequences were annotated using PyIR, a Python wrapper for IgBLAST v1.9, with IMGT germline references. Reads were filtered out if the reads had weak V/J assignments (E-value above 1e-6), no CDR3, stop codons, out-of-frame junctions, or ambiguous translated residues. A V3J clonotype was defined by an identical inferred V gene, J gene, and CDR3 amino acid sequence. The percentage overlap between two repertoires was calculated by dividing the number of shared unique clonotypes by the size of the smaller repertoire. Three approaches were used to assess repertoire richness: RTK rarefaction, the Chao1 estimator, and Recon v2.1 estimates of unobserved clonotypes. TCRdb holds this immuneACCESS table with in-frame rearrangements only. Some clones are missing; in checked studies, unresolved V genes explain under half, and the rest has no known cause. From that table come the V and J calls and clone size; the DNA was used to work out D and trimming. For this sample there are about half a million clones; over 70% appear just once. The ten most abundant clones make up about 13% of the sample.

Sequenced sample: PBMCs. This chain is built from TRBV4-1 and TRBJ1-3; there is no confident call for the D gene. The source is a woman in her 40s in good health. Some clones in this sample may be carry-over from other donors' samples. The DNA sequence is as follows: TGCGCCAGCAGCCCCGAGTTCTCTGGAAACACCATATATTTT. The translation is CASSPEFSGNTIYF.